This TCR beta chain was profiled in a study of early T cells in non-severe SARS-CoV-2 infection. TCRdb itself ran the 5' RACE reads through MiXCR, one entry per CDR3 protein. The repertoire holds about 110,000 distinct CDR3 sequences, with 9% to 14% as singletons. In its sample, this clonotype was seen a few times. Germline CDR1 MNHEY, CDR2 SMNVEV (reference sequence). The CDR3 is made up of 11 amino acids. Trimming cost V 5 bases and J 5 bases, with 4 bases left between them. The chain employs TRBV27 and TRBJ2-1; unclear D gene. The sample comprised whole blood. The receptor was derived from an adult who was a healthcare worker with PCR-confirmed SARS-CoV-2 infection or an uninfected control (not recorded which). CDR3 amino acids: CASSVNNEQFF. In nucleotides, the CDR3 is TGTGCCAGCAGTGTAAACAATGAGCAGTTCTTC.